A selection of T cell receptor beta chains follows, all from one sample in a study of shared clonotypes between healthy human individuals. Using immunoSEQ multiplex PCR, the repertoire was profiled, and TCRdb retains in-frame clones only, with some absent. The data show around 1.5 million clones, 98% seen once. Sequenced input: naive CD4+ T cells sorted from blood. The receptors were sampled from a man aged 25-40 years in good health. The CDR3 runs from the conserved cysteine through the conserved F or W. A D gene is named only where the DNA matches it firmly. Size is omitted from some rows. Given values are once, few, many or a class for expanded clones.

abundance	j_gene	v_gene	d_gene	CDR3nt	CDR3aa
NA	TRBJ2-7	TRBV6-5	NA	TGTGCCAGCAGTAGTCCGGGACGGGGGTACGAGCAGTACTTC	CASSSPGRGYEQYF
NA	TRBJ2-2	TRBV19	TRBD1	TGTGCCACCAACTCCTGGGGACAGGGCACCGGGGAGCTGTTTTTT	CATNSWGQGTGELFF
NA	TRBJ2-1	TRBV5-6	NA	TGTGCCAGCAGCTTGAACGGTATTGTGCAGTTCTTC	CASSLNGIVQFF
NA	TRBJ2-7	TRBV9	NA	TGTGCCAGCAGCGTCCAGGGAACCTCCTACGAGCAGTACTTC	CASSVQGTSYEQYF
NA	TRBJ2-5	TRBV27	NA	TGTGCCAGCATCCCGGGGGTCAAGCAAGAGACCCAGTACTTC	CASIPGVKQETQYF
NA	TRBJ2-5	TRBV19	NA	TGTGCCAGTAGTAAGGGCCCACTCGAACTGATACAAGAGACCCAGTACTTC	CASSKGPLELIQETQYF
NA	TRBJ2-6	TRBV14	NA	TGTGCCAGCAAAACAGCTGGGGCCAACGTCCTGACTTTC	CASKTAGANVLTF
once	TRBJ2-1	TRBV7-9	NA	TGTGCCAGCAGCTTAGGTGGTAGGGAGATTTACAATGAGCAGTTCTTC	CASSLGGREIYNEQFF
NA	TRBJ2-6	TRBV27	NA	TGTGCCAGCAGTCCACCCCTGGGCATGTACTCTGGGGCCAACGTCCTGACTTTC	CASSPPLGMYSGANVLTF
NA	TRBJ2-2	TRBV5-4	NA	TGTGCCAGCAGCCCCAGGACCAAAAAGGCCGGGGAGCTGTTTTTT	CASSPRTKKAGELFF
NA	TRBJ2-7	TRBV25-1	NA	TGTGCCAGCAGTGCATCCATTATAGAGCAGTACTTC	CASSASIIEQYF